This T cell receptor beta chain appears in the sequencing data of a study of response to subunit inactivated influenza vaccine. Findings of the study overall: Only a handful of new T cells, the authors suggested, are recruited with each seasonal influenza vaccination.

The V and J ends lost 6 bases and 6 bases, in that order; junction bases with no gene match: 8. The CDR3 runs 14 residues. The germline V gene has CDR1 MDHEN and CDR2 SYDVKM. This clonotype was recorded a few times. Its antigen remains unidentified. TCRdb reprocessed the RT-PCR reads via MiXCR and lists one record per CDR3 protein. Found here are about 160,000 distinct CDR3 sequences, over 8.5% of them singletons; the top ten hold roughly 36%. The source was CD8+ T cells sorted from PBMCs, collected around 25 months after vaccination. The chain couples TRBV28 to TRBJ1-5; 7 nucleotides line up with TRBD1. This sequence was found in a man aged 45 to 70 who received an inactivated influenza vaccine. The CDR3 reads CASRPIGDSQPQHF. CDR3 bases: TGTGCCAGCAGACCCATAGGGGACAGTCAGCCCCAGCATTTT.